The present T cell receptor beta chain was sequenced within a study of T cell responses to AZD1222 COVID-19 vaccine (dated by TCRdb to the early 2020s). Regarding the study in general: Because spike-specific TCR depth and breadth did not differ between the two schedules, AZD1222 recipients who got a second dose at roughly 4 weeks were pooled with those who got a second dose at roughly 12 weeks. A total of roughly 240 trial participants underwent TCR sequencing, of whom approximately 210 received two doses of AZD1222 and roughly 25 received two doses of the MenACWY control vaccine. Trial participants were enrolled by age into 18-55, 56-69 and 70-plus year subgroups, with approximately 150, 28 and 58 TCR-sequenced participants respectively.

The intended sense of this specimen's time point label: baseline before first vaccination. Vaccinee samples were obtained from the UK trials COV001 and COV002, which included a single-blind randomized controlled phase 2/3 trial of AZD1222 (ChAdOx1 nCoV-19) in healthy adults. For TCRbeta chain sequencing, PBMC samples from trial participants were taken at day 0 and at day 28 after the second dose. The CDR3 regions of human TCRbeta chains were subjected to immunosequencing. Per the source publication's procedure: Repertoire TCRs were checked for matches against a reference library of SARS-CoV-2-specific TCRs that had been generated using the MIRA antigen-specificity platform. Breadth was defined as the fraction of unique TCRs that were SARS-CoV-2-associated, and depth was defined as the fraction of total T cells that were SARS-CoV-2-associated. Using the MIRA data, every spike-specific TCR was mapped to the spike region that the TCR reacted to and assigned to either a CD4 or a CD8 class. Log10-transformed breadth and depth values were compared by one-way ANOVA with Sidak's multiple comparisons tests. Not all clones reach the TCRdb copy of this immuneACCESS table, which keeps in-frame sequences only. Checked studies attribute under half of the gap to unresolved V genes and leave the rest unexplained. The V and J calls and the clone size are those of that table, but D and trimming were determined from the DNA. This sample has about 140,000 clones in its table, and 89% of those were observed once. The ten top clones hold approximately 4.5% of the sample.

Summary of the overall study and its limitations: Reportedly, almost half of the unique spike-specific TCRs recognized epitopes lying outside the regions that are mutated in the B.1.351 and B.1.1.7 variants. Spike-specific TCR breadth and depth rose significantly after two AZD1222 doses compared with day 0 and with MenACWY recipients. Only five or six AZD1222 recipients were SARS-CoV-2 seropositive at baseline, limiting conclusions about previously exposed vaccinees. Because no day 14 peak-response samples were available, the repertoires could be characterized only after the peak T cell response. The vaccine-associated CD4 TCRs covered the entire spike protein, and the dominant responses fell in regions 160-218 and 743-854. In the small 56-69-year group, the increase in depth fell short of significance, most likely because of low power. Participants were mostly white British, with more females than males. The authors suggested clonal diversity may have been underestimated.

With regard to this clone: Its antigen remains undetermined. Per-nucleotide qualities are absent, and no much larger clonotype sits a single base away.

From the cysteine up to the phenylalanine, the CDR3 has a length of 14 residues. Of all the DNA, just the CDR3 is kept, 42 bases in frame from base 1. CDR1 SGHNT and CDR2 YYREEE were looked up in the germline V gene (reference sequence). V is reduced by 1 base and J by 0 bases, leaving a spacing of 7 bases between them. The V gene is TRBV5-4 and the J gene is TRBJ1-1; there is no confident call for the D gene. The receptor's source is an adult in good health. The sequencing here drew on peripheral blood, taken on day 0 of AZD1222 vaccination. The CDR3 has the sequence CASSLTQMNTEAFF. At the DNA level, the sequence is TGTGCCAGCAGCTTGACACAGATGAACACTGAAGCTTTCTTT. The CDR3, completed at both ends by the reference TRBV5-4 and TRBJ1-1 genes, gives the full variable domain ETGVTQSPTHLIKTRGQQVTLRCSSQSGHNTVSWYQQALGQGPQFIFQYYREEENGRGNFPPRFSGLQFPNYSSELNVNALELDDSALYLCASSLTQMNTEAFFGQGTRLTVV.